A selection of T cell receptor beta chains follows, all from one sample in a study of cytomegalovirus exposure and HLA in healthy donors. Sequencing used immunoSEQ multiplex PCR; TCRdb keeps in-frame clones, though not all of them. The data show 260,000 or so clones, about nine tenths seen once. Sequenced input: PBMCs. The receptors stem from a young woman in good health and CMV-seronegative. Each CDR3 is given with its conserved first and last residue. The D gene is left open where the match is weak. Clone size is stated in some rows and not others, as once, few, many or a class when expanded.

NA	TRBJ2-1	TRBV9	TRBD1	CASSVEGTGGDEQFF	TGTGCCAGCAGCGTAGAGGGGACAGGGGGCGATGAGCAGTTCTTC
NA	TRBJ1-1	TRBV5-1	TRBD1	CASSFTGGTEAFF	TGCGCCAGCAGCTTTACAGGGGGGACTGAAGCTTTCTTT
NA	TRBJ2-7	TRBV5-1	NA	CASSLVQGIYEQYF	TGCGCCAGCAGCTTGGTACAGGGTATCTACGAGCAGTACTTC
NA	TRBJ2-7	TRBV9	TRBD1	CASSPQGISYEQYF	TGTGCCAGCAGCCCACAGGGGATCTCCTACGAGCAGTACTTC
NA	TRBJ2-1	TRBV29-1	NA	CSVGGPAAVGPFYLEQFF	TGCAGCGTTGGGGGCCCAGCTGCGGTCGGACCCTTTTATCTTGAGCAGTTCTTC
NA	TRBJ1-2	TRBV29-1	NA	CSVEGFTGYTF	TGCAGCGTTGAGGGTTTTACTGGCTACACCTTC
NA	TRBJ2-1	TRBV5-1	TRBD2	CASSLPSGSSYNEQFF	TGCGCCAGCAGCTTGCCTAGCGGGAGCTCCTACAATGAGCAGTTCTTC
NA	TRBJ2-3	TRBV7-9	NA	CASSTPQGGEYF	TGTGCCAGCAGCACACCACAGGGGGGGGAGTATTTT
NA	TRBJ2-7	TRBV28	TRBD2	CASSFGPVTSGTEQYF	TGTGCCAGCAGTTTTGGGCCGGTGACTAGCGGGACCGAGCAGTACTTC
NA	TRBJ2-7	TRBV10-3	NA	CAISHTSGYEQYF	TGTGCCATCAGTCATACTAGTGGATACGAGCAGTACTTC
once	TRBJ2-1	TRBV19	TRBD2	CASSITAGGPYNEQFF	TGTGCCAGTAGTATAACGGCGGGAGGCCCGTACAATGAGCAGTTCTTC
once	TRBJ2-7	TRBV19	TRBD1	CASSIRQGDYEQYF	TGTGCCAGTAGTATAAGACAGGGGGACTACGAGCAGTACTTC
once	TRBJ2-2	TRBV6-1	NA	CASIIQVNTGELFF	TGTGCCAGCATCATCCAGGTCAACACCGGGGAGCTGTTTTTT
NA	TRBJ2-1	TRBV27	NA	CASSPRIGRRGWVNEQFF	TGTGCCAGCAGTCCACGTATCGGAAGACGAGGGTGGGTGAATGAGCAGTTCTTC
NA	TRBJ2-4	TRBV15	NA	CATSRLSDVARAKNIQYF	TGTGCCACCAGCAGATTATCTGACGTCGCTAGAGCCAAAAACATTCAGTACTTC
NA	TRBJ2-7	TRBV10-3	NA	CAISDWDNSYEQYF	TGTGCCATCAGTGACTGGGACAACTCCTACGAGCAGTACTTC
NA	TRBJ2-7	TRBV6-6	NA	CASSDLRQNEQYF	TGTGCCAGCAGTGATCTAAGACAGAACGAGCAGTACTTC
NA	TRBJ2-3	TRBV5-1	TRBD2	CASSSGLAGEGGDTQYF	TGCGCCAGCAGCTCGGGACTAGCGGGAGAGGGAGGAGATACGCAGTATTTT
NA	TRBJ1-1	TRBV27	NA	CASSPLTGMNTEAFF	TGTGCCAGCAGTCCCTTGACAGGCATGAACACTGAAGCTTTCTTT
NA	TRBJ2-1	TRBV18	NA	CASSRDRHLNNEQFF	TGTGCCAGCTCTCGTGACAGGCATCTAAACAATGAGCAGTTCTTC
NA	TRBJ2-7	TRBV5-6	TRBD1	CASSLVDLGTGVYEQYF	TGTGCCAGCAGCCTCGTTGATCTCGGGACAGGGGTCTACGAGCAGTACTTC
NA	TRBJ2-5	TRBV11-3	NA	CASSLLEETQYF	TGTGCCAGCAGCTTATTAGAGGAGACCCAGTACTTC
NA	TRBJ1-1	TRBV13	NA	CASSYGPPRTEAFF	TGTGCCAGCAGCTACGGGCCACCAAGAACTGAAGCTTTCTTT
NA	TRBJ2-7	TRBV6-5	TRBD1	CASSYSMRGQGYEQYF	TGTGCCAGCAGTTACTCAATGAGGGGACAGGGGTACGAGCAGTACTTC
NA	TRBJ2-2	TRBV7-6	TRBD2	CASQGLAGINTGELFF	TGTGCCAGCCAGGGACTAGCGGGGATAAACACCGGGGAGCTGTTTTTT
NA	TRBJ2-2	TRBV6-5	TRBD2	CASSYSTSEELFF	TGTGCCAGCAGTTACTCGACTAGCGAGGAGCTGTTTTTT
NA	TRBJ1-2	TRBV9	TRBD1	CASSVGTGYGYTF	TGTGCCAGCAGCGTAGGGACAGGCTATGGCTACACCTTC
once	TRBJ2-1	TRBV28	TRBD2	CASSLLAGSSYNEQFF	TGTGCCAGCAGTTTACTAGCGGGGAGCTCCTACAATGAGCAGTTCTTC
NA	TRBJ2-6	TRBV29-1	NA	CSVVTVSSGANVLTF	TGCAGCGTTGTAACAGTCTCCTCTGGGGCCAACGTCCTGACTTTC
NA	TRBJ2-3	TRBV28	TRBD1	CASRGQGESTDTQYF	TGTGCCAGCAGGGGACAGGGTGAGAGCACAGATACGCAGTATTTT
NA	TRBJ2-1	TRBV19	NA	CASTDYNEQFF	TGTGCCAGTACCGACTACAATGAGCAGTTCTTC
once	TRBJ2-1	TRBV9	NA	CASSASQGSYNEQFF	TGTGCCAGCAGCGCCAGCCAGGGGTCCTACAATGAGCAGTTCTTC
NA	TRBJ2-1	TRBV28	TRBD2	CASSSPTSDPYNEQFF	TGTGCCAGCAGTTCCCCGACTAGCGACCCCTACAATGAGCAGTTCTTC
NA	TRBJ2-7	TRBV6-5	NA	CASSYSNDYEQYF	TGTGCCAGCAGTTACTCGAACGACTACGAGCAGTACTTC
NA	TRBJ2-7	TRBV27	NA	CASSFGIDYEQYF	TGTGCCAGCAGTTTCGGAATAGACTACGAGCAGTACTTC
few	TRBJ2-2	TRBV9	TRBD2	CASSVATSGRNTGELFF	TGTGCCAGCAGCGTGGCTACCAGCGGGAGAAACACCGGGGAGCTGTTTTTT
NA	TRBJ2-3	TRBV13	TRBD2	CASSLGLAGADTQYF	TGTGCCAGCAGCTTAGGACTAGCGGGAGCAGATACGCAGTATTTT
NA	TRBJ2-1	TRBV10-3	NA	CAISEPVYNEQFF	TGTGCCATCAGTGAGCCAGTCTACAATGAGCAGTTCTTC
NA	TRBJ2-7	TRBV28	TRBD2	CASSYRREFYEQYF	TGTGCCAGCAGTTATCGGCGGGAGTTCTACGAGCAGTACTTC